The present T cell receptor beta chain was sequenced within a study of T cells in tuberculosis. The table came from immunoSEQ multiplex PCR; TCRdb's copy has only in-frame clones and leaves some out. The repertoire holds around 29,000 clones, with 90% to 95% as singletons. Germline loops: CDR1 MDHEN, CDR2 SYDVKM. V dropped 7 bases and J dropped 4 bases, with 19 bases sitting between them. This CDR3 has 15 residues. The chain joins TRBV28 to TRBJ1-1; maybe TRBD1 (5 bases). The TCR was taken from a donor between 10 and 29 years old with latent tuberculosis or without tuberculosis infection. Material for sequencing was PBMCs. In DNA, the CDR3 is TGTGCCAGCAATTTTCTCCGGGGGGAGCCCACTGAAGCTTTCTTT. Amino acid sequence: CASNFLRGEPTEAFF.